This is a list of T cell receptor beta chains from one sample in a study of blood T cell repertoires in COVID-19. Profiling relied on immunoSEQ multiplex PCR, and the TCRdb table lists in-frame clones only, not all of them. The sample contains about 76,000 clones, 80% to 90% of which appear only once. Sequenced input: peripheral blood. The origin of the receptors is a middle-aged man with active COVID-19. Both conserved end residues are part of each CDR3. The order of the fields is CDR3 protein, CDR3 DNA, V gene, D gene, clone size, J gene. The D gene is left open where the match is weak. The size field is filled for only some rows; it gives once, few, many or a size class.

CASSYPGQLGYGYTF,TGTGCCAGCAGTTACCCCGGACAGCTGGGCTATGGCTACACCTTC,TRBV6-2/TRBV6-3,NA,NA,TRBJ1-2
CASSSGLYDEQFF,TGTGCCAGCAGTAGTGGACTATACGATGAGCAGTTCTTC,TRBV6-5,NA,once,TRBJ2-1
CASSSNAGQGAKQYF,TGTGCCAGCAGCTCAAACGCCGGACAGGGGGCCAAGCAGTACTTC,TRBV6-5,TRBD1,NA,TRBJ2-7
CASSNPGQTDTQYF,TGTGCCAGCAGCAACCCGGGACAAACAGATACGCAGTATTTT,TRBV6-5,NA,NA,TRBJ2-3
CATSPSIGSSPLHF,TGTGCCACCAGTCCCTCGATAGGGAGTTCACCCCTCCACTTT,TRBV15,NA,NA,TRBJ1-6
CASSPGAVYGYTF,TGTGCCAGTAGTCCAGGGGCCGTCTATGGCTACACCTTC,TRBV19,NA,NA,TRBJ1-2
CASRGDRGLGDTEAFF,TGTGCCAGCAGGGGGGACAGGGGTTTAGGGGACACTGAAGCTTTCTTT,TRBV28,TRBD1,NA,TRBJ1-1
CASQRGYRGEQYF,TGTGCCAGCCAAAGGGGGTACCGGGGCGAGCAGTACTTC,TRBV6-5,NA,NA,TRBJ2-7
CASRQGQSNTEAFF,TGTGCCAGCAGACAGGGACAATCGAACACTGAAGCTTTCTTT,TRBV5-6,NA,NA,TRBJ1-1
CASSLAVGGGEGYGYTF,TGTGCCAGCAGCTTGGCTGTTGGCGGGGGCGAGGGCTATGGCTACACCTTC,TRBV5-5,NA,NA,TRBJ1-2
CATSDLGGGGETQYF,TGTGCCACCAGTGATTTGGGGGGAGGAGGGGAGACCCAGTACTTC,TRBV24-1,NA,NA,TRBJ2-5
CASSSPLQGAYEQYF,TGTGCCAGCAGTTCCCCGTTGCAGGGGGCCTACGAGCAGTACTTC,TRBV6-5,TRBD1,NA,TRBJ2-7
CASRKTGSGELFF,TGTGCCAGCAGGAAAACAGGCTCCGGGGAGCTGTTTTTT,TRBV28,NA,NA,TRBJ2-2
CASRAKYEQYF,TGTGCCAGCAGGGCCAAATACGAGCAGTACTTC,TRBV28,NA,NA,TRBJ2-7
CASSFGESSYEQYF,TGTGCCAGCAGCTTCGGGGAGAGCTCCTACGAGCAGTACTTC,TRBV5-6,NA,NA,TRBJ2-7
CATSDPNRYQETQYF,TGTGCCACCAGTGACCCTAACAGGTACCAAGAGACCCAGTACTTC,TRBV24-1,NA,NA,TRBJ2-5
CASSLNPPGQGAYEQYF,TGCGCCAGCAGCTTGAACCCCCCGGGACAGGGGGCCTACGAGCAGTACTTC,TRBV5-1,TRBD1,NA,TRBJ2-7
CASSERLAGTAGELFF,TGTGCCAGCAGTGAACGACTAGCGGGGACCGCCGGGGAGCTGTTTTTT,TRBV2,TRBD2,NA,TRBJ2-2
CATYPSSYEQYF,TGTGCCACCTACCCGAGCTCCTACGAGCAGTACTTC,TRBV24-1,NA,NA,TRBJ2-7
CASSSPYQGHTEAFF,TGTGCCAGCAGTTCACCCTATCAGGGGCACACTGAAGCTTTCTTT,TRBV2,NA,few,TRBJ1-1
CASSQALAYRGIGNTIYF,TGTGCCAGCAGCCAAGCTTTAGCCTACCGGGGAATCGGGAACACCATATATTTT,TRBV7-9,NA,NA,TRBJ1-3
CASSYSPGIGSGANVLTF,TGTGCCAGCAGTTACTCGCCAGGGATCGGCTCTGGGGCCAACGTCCTGACTTTC,TRBV6-2/TRBV6-3,NA,NA,TRBJ2-6
CATLSQDQPQHF,TGTGCCACCCTTTCCCAGGATCAGCCCCAGCATTTT,TRBV27,NA,NA,TRBJ1-5
CASSLGGVTYNEQFF,TGCGCCAGCAGCTTGGGAGGCGTTACCTACAATGAGCAGTTCTTC,TRBV5-1,NA,NA,TRBJ2-1
CASSSSPDGGTEAFF,TGTGCCAGCAGCTCCTCACCTGACGGGGGGACTGAAGCTTTCTTT,TRBV7-9,NA,NA,TRBJ1-1
CASSRLGGRYNEQFF,TGTGCCAGCAGCCGATTGGGGGGAAGATACAATGAGCAGTTCTTC,TRBV11-2,NA,NA,TRBJ2-1